This TCR beta chain was observed in a study of vaccination and CD4 T cells after COVID-19 (dated by TCRdb to between 2021 and 2023). Background on the whole study: Every convalescent patient had a positive nasal swab PCR test for SARS-CoV-2, with mild disease in 9 or 10 patients and severe disease in one. The convalescent cohort comprised six males and four females, including two Hispanic individuals, seven Caucasians, two Asians and one multiracial person. Participants got two doses of the Pfizer-BioNTech BNT162b2 vaccine (n=8) or two doses of the Moderna mRNA-1273 vaccine (n=2). Post-COVID blood samples from convalescent patients were collected a median of roughly 100 days after diagnosis, with a range of 35 to 161 days. The time from the second vaccine dose to post-vaccine blood sampling had a median of roughly 70 days and ranged from about 13 to 250 days. Culture stimuli were overlapping spike peptide pools from SARS-CoV-2 and from the common cold coronaviruses HCoV-NL63, HCoV-OC43 and HCoV-229E. Control cultures received a CEFX viral epitope pool as the positive control, an HIV-1 Nef peptide pool as the negative control, or no peptide. In 10 COVID-19 convalescent patients and a few infection-naive healthy vaccine recipients, the spike-specific CD4+ TCR repertoire before mRNA vaccination was compared with the repertoire after mRNA vaccination.

The treatment or condition label on this specimen signifies: roughly ten-day PBMC culture with coronavirus spike peptide pools or control peptides (ViraFEST assay). To expand antigen-specific T cells with peptide pools and then pick out the expanded clonotypes through TCR sequencing, the study relied on the ViraFEST assay. The convalescent patients' positive SARS-CoV-2 PCR tests fell between March and December 2020, which was before the Alpha, Beta and Delta variants emerged in the United States. PBMCs were cultured at around 2 million per well in IMDM supplemented with roughly 5.2% human AB serum and 8.5 to 10 IU/ml IL-2, with 9.5 to 10 ug/ml peptide pools added. On days 3 and 7, half of the culture medium was replaced with fresh IL-2-containing medium. Once the cells had been in culture for over 9 days, the EasySep CD4+ T cell isolation kit was used to isolate CD4+ T cells by negative selection. Ficoll-Paque Plus gradient centrifugation was used to isolate PBMCs from whole blood, and the isolated PBMCs were then either used fresh or cryopreserved at -140C. Each culture condition was generally run in triplicate wells.

Library creation used PCR. DNA from cultured CD4+ T cells was subjected to TCR sequencing with the Oncomine TCR Beta short-read assay at the Johns Hopkins FTIC core. The QIAamp micro DNA kit was used to extract genomic DNA from the cultured CD4+ T cells. Oncomine TCR Beta libraries from cultured CD4+ T cells were pooled with unique dual indexes and sequenced on an Illumina iSeq 100. The published analysis was carried out like this. Non-productive sequences were filtered out, and CDR3s that did not start with C, did not end with F or W, or were shorter than 7 amino acids were discarded. Antigen-specific clonotypes were identified using the MANAFEST web application through comparison of peptide-stimulated wells with reference and other culture wells. For a clone to be called positive, the clone needed an FDR below 0.05, an odds ratio above 5, and a productive frequency above 0.1% in at least two of three replicate wells. Clonotypes that were significantly expanded in both SARS-CoV-2 spike wells and at least one common cold coronavirus spike condition were defined as cross-reactive. Similarity between CDR3 sequences was evaluated in R version 3.6.1 using Levenshtein distances (stringdist) and unrooted phylogenetic trees (ape). The public sequencing data were trimmed at Q25 with fastp and processed into clonotypes with MiXCR by TCRdb, which kept only in-frame beta chains. Rows are unified per CDR3 protein, each entry keeping the most common DNA and genes. TCRdb's processing, not the authors' own work, is the source of the V and J calls. A total of about 6,300 distinct CDR3 sequences appear in this sample, around two thirds of them only once. In total, the top ten clones hold around half of the sample.

The germline ends are 7 bases apart after V is trimmed by 0 bases and J by 4 bases. From a lookup of the germline V gene, CDR1 and CDR2 are ENHRY and SYGVKD. The CDR3 measures 14 amino acids from cysteine to phenylalanine. Just the 42-base CDR3 DNA is kept, in frame starting at base 1. Overall study outcomes, separate from this receptor: In convalescent patients, nearly all vaccine-specific clones (304 of 307) were found to be mono-reactive for SARS-CoV-2 spike rather than cross-reactive with common cold coronaviruses. In convalescent patients, a median approximately 86% of post-vaccine SARS-CoV-2-reactive clones were detected only after vaccination, suggesting vaccine-specific priming. The number of convalescent patients in the study was relatively small, and the study did not examine early timepoints following natural infection. The median count of SARS-CoV-2-reactive clonotypes went up from roughly 21 after infection to 38 after vaccination, although the change was not significant.

In regard to this clonotype: Its antigen is not yet known. No base qualities exist here, and no much larger clone lies one base off it.

The specimen sequenced was CD4+ T cells from blood, cultured in vitro. The receptor's source is a human donor who had recovered from COVID-19. The rearrangement joined TRBV10-3 to TRBJ1-5, with no reliable assignment of the D segment. The CDR3 sequence is CAISESRRNQPQHF. The sequenced DNA: TGTGCCATCAGTGAGTCCAGGAGAAATCAGCCCCAGCATTTT.